Listed below are T cell receptor beta chains from one sample, sequenced in a study of molecular identifiers for immune sequencing clone quantification. TCRdb processed the PCR reads anew with MiXCR; each CDR3 protein has one entry. In the table there are about 300,000 distinct CDR3 sequences, 20% to 25% of which are singletons. Sequenced: naive CD8+ T cells from blood, with Jurkat cell RNA spiked in. These receptors were taken from a human donor in good health. Some libraries in this study had Jurkat cell RNA spiked in. CDR3s include the opening cysteine and the closing phenylalanine or tryptophan. D genes are given only for firm matches. The size entry is marked missing in some rows and otherwise reads once, few, many or a size class.

NA	many	TRBV27	TRBJ2-7	CASSQMPGLINYEQYF	TGTGCCAGCAGCCAAATGCCCGGACTTATTAACTACGAGCAGTACTTC
TRBD2	many	TRBV30	TRBJ2-3	CAWSLASGSTDTQYF	TGTGCCTGGAGTCTCGCTAGCGGGAGCACAGATACGCAGTATTTT
NA	many	TRBV5-1	TRBJ1-1	CASSPPGYDTEAFF	TGCGCCAGCAGCCCACCGGGGTACGACACTGAAGCTTTCTTT
TRBD1	NA	TRBV28	TRBJ1-6	CAGSRDRASGNSPLHF	TGTGCCGGCAGCCGGGACAGGGCTTCAGGAAATTCACCCCTCCACTTT
NA	many	TRBV30	TRBJ2-7	CAWSSEDSYEQYF	TGTGCCTGGAGTTCTGAGGATTCCTACGAGCAGTACTTC
NA	many	TRBV6-6	TRBJ2-5	CASSYSTNQETQYF	TGTGCCAGCAGTTACTCGACAAACCAAGAGACCCAGTACTTC
TRBD1	many	TRBV5-4	TRBJ1-1	CASSPGTGANTEAFF	TGTGCCAGCAGTCCGGGGACAGGGGCGAACACTGAAGCTTTCTTT
NA	NA	TRBV19	TRBJ1-5	CASSVTGGSQPQHF	TGTGCCAGTAGTGTAACTGGGGGAAGTCAGCCCCAGCATTTT
NA	many	TRBV20-1	TRBJ2-7	CSARNRDAYEQYF	TGCAGTGCTAGGAACAGGGATGCCTACGAGCAGTACTTC
NA	many	TRBV6-6	TRBJ2-1	CASSYWFEDEQFF	TGTGCCAGCAGTTATTGGTTCGAAGATGAGCAGTTCTTC
NA	many	TRBV7-9	TRBJ2-1	CASSLPKGLSYNEQFF	TGTGCCAGCAGCTTACCAAAAGGGCTCTCCTACAATGAGCAGTTCTTC
NA	many	TRBV7-9	TRBJ1-5	CASSQYGYDQPQHF	TGTGCCAGCAGCCAGTACGGGTATGATCAGCCCCAGCATTTT
NA	NA	TRBV28	TRBJ2-7	CASSRPFGGLRDTISYEQYF	TGTGCCAGCAGTCGGCCCTTTGGAGGACTGAGGGACACCATCTCCTACGAGCAGTACTTC
TRBD1	few	TRBV11-3	TRBJ2-7	CASSIRDRGRPYEQYF	TGTGCCAGCAGCATTAGGGACAGGGGAAGACCCTACGAGCAGTACTTC
NA	many	TRBV29-1	TRBJ2-7	CSVSLGINEQYF	TGCAGCGTTAGTCTGGGGATAAACGAGCAGTACTTC
NA	few	TRBV3-1	TRBJ1-1	CASSRYLNLGAEGNTEAFF	TGTGCCAGCAGCCGCTACTTAAATCTGGGGGCAGAGGGGAACACTGAAGCTTTCTTT
NA	many	TRBV28	TRBJ1-5	CASSSPLRVGGNQPQHF	TGTGCCAGCAGTTCCCCCCTCCGGGTTGGAGGCAATCAGCCCCAGCATTTT
NA	many	TRBV25-1	TRBJ1-6	CASSGRGSSYNSPLHF	TGTGCCAGCAGTGGCAGGGGCAGCTCCTATAATTCACCCCTCCACTTT
TRBD1	many	TRBV12-5	TRBJ1-5	CASGLTGTGGGNQPQHF	TGTGCTAGTGGTTTGACGGGGACAGGGGGCGGTAATCAGCCCCAGCATTTT
TRBD1	many	TRBV4-2	TRBJ2-7	CASSLTGVGYEQYF	TGTGCCAGCAGCCTGACAGGGGTCGGATACGAGCAGTACTTC
TRBD2	many	TRBV5-4	TRBJ2-3	CASRLAVTDTQYF	TGTGCCAGCAGACTAGCGGTCACAGATACGCAGTATTTT
NA	few	TRBV27	TRBJ2-7	CASSRDTSYEQYF	TGTGCCAGCAGCAGGGACACGTCCTACGAGCAGTACTTC
NA	NA	TRBV20-1	TRBJ2-1	CGARGQGVLSSYNEQFF	TGCGGTGCTAGAGGCCAAGGGGTTTTGAGCTCCTACAATGAGCAGTTCTTC
TRBD2	NA	TRBV20-1	TRBJ2-1	CSARVEGSGVLRYGEQFF	TGCAGTGCTAGGGTTGAGGGTAGCGGGGTATTACGATATGGTGAGCAGTTCTTC
NA	many	TRBV6-2/TRBV6-3	TRBJ2-7	CASSLLQTEQYF	TGTGCCAGCAGCCTTCTGCAAACCGAGCAGTACTTC
NA	few	TRBV12-3/TRBV12-4	TRBJ2-5	CASSLVAPGRDYQETQYF	TGTGCCAGCAGTTTAGTAGCTCCGGGCCGAGACTACCAAGAGACCCAGTACTTC